This T cell receptor beta chain came from a study of blood T cell repertoires in COVID-19. Study background: Sample material is recorded as cDNA or gDNA derived from T cells, B-cell-depleted T cells, or PBMCs.

The method was immunoSEQ multiplex PCR; TCRdb's version includes in-frame clones alone and lacks a portion of them. The data hold 40,000 to 55,000 clones, with about 92% observed a single time. CDR3 size: 14 residues. V gave up 4 bases and J gave up 8 bases, with 18 bases separating them. Looked up from germline, CDR1 is SGHRS and CDR2 is YFSETQ. This chain uses TRBV5-1 with TRBJ1-2; tentative D call: TRBD1 (6 bases). Input material: peripheral blood. This clonotype was sampled from a woman at least 80 years old with acute or convalescent COVID-19. The CDR3 nucleotides are TGCGCCAGCAGCGTAAGTGCGACAGGTGGCGGCTACACCTTC. Amino acids: CASSVSATGGGYTF. Using reference TRBV5-1 and TRBJ1-2 for the parts outside the CDR3, the full variable domain is KAGVTQTPRYLIKTRGQQVTLSCSPISGHRSVSWYQQTPGQGLQFLFEYFSETQRNKGNFPGRFSGRQFSNSRSEMNVSTLELGDSALYLCASSVSATGGGYTFGSGTRLTVV.